One sample yielded the 15 T cell receptor beta chains listed below, sequenced in a study of response to subunit inactivated influenza vaccine. MiXCR, applied by TCRdb to the RT-PCR reads, yields one record per CDR3 protein. Of roughly 500,000 distinct CDR3 sequences detected, 20% to 25% appear once; the ten largest clones hold around 2.8%. These data were likewise used in another study, on T cells expressing NK-cell markers. That investigation notes: Template switching by 5'RACE with UMIs generated the TCR beta cDNA.

Here the sequenced sample was CD4+ T cells sorted from PBMCs, taken 11 to 12 days after vaccination. All receptors come from a man over 45 who received an inactivated influenza vaccine.

Sample share makes this clonotype medium-sized. The chain recombines TRBV20-1 with TRBJ2-3; D perhaps matches TRBD2 (6 bases). The length of the CDR3 is 12 residues. Germline CDR1 DFQATT, CDR2 SNEGSKA (reference sequence). The V gene lost 8 bases and the J gene lost 5 bases, with 14 bases spanning the gap. The CDR3 bases are TGCAGTACCCCGACGGGGGTAGATACGCAGTATTTT. This gives the protein CSTPTGVDTQYF.

The chain recombines TRBV7-2 with TRBJ2-7; possibly TRBD1 for D (5 bases). V gave up 4 bases and J gave up 0 bases, with 13 bases separating them. The CDR3 is made up of 15 amino acids. The germline gives CDR1 SGHTA, CDR2 FQGNSA. The CDR3 coding sequence is TGTGCCAGCAGCTCCTTACTCCAGGGCTCCTACGAGCAGTACTTC. It translates to CASSSLLQGSYEQYF.

The sample holds a few counts of this clonotype. The J gene is TRBJ2-7, the V gene TRBV5-5; 8 positions agree with TRBD1. V lost 2 bases, J lost 2 bases, and 6 bases stayed unmatched. Germline CDR1 is SGHKS and CDR2 is YYEKEE (reference sequence). The CDR3 has 15 residues. In DNA form, the CDR3 reads TGTGCCAGCAGCTTTCAGGGGGCAGTCGCCTACGAGCAGTACTTC. Protein product: CASSFQGAVAYEQYF.

V is TRBV7-8 and J is TRBJ2-5; 7 bases match TRBD2. V shed 1 base and J 7 bases; nucleotides not matched to a gene: 3. Germline-derived CDR1 and CDR2 are SGHVS and FQNEAQ. The CDR3 spans 13 residues. The CDR3 bases are TGTGCCAGCAGCTTAGGGGGGGAGGGGACCCAGTACTTC. It is translated as CASSLGGEGTQYF.

This clonotype was recorded a few times. Here the CDR3 reads CASSLAGAGEQFF. The CDR3 DNA is TGTGCCAGCAGTTTGGCGGGAGCGGGTGAGCAGTTCTTC. J is TRBJ2-1 and V is TRBV12-3 or TRBV12-4; TRBD2 agrees at 7 bases. J was trimmed by 9 bases and V by 3 bases; bases with no gene match: 5. This CDR3 is built from 13 residues.

This clonotype showed up many times. The chain uses TRBV29-1 and TRBJ2-7, with TRBD1 as a possible D gene (6 bases). Germline values: CDR1 SQVTM, CDR2 ANQGSEA. This CDR3 has 14 residues. Trimming took off 6 bases at V and 0 bases at J, with 15 bases between the two ends. For the CDR3, the DNA is TGCAGCGTCGCCCAACGACAGGACTCCTACGAGCAGTACTTC. This encodes CSVAQRQDSYEQYF.

This clonotype has only a few counts. The V and J genes are TRBV3-1 and TRBJ2-1; no reliable D call. Germline loops: CDR1 LGHDT, CDR2 YNNKEL (reference sequence). The V and J ends lost 0 bases and 15 bases respectively, with 15 bases between them. This CDR3 is built from 13 residues. The CDR3 reads CASSQDKRLAMFF. The CDR3, as DNA: TGTGCCAGCAGCCAAGATAAGCGTTTGGCCATGTTCTTC.

The chain carries TRBV14 and TRBJ2-4; TRBD2 aligns across 7 bases. The CDR3 runs to 15 residues. The V gene's germline CDR1 is SGHDN and CDR2 FVKESK. J lost 5 bases, V lost 1 base, and 5 bases had no gene match. The CDR3 DNA reads as TGTGCCAGCAGCCAAGGCCGGCGGGAGCAAAACATTCAGTACTTC. Translated, it gives CASSQGRREQNIQYF.

The gene calls are TRBV5-4 and TRBJ1-2; the match to TRBD1 covers 7 bases. CDR3 size: 17 residues. The germline V gene encodes CDR1 SGHNT and CDR2 YYREEE (reference sequence). V was pared by 4 bases and J by 7 bases, with 19 bases of the junction left unmatched. This CDR3 reads CASSVGGAGQPRSGYTF. The CDR3 nucleotides read TGTGCCAGCAGCGTTGGGGGAGCGGGACAGCCGAGATCTGGCTACACCTTC.

Points on this clonotype: Given a much more abundant clone one base away, this may be a read error. This sequence joins TRBV5-1 and TRBJ1-1, with a tentative D call TRBD1 (5 bases). Trimming removed 0 bases from V and 10 bases from J, with 19 bases in between. Germline CDR1 and CDR2: SGHRS and YFSETQ. CDR3 length: 15 amino acids. The CDR3 nucleotides read TGCGCCAGCAGCTTGGCCTTAACAGGCGAGGCTGTAGCTTTCTTT. This sequence encodes CASSLALTGEAVAFF.

A few counts support this clonotype. The chain links TRBV6-2 or TRBV6-3 to TRBJ2-6, with D possibly being TRBD2 (6 bases). The length of the CDR3 is 20 residues. The germline V and J ends were trimmed by 0 bases and 1 base, with 19 bases remaining between them. CDR1 and CDR2 (germline): MNHEY, SVGEGT. The CDR3 bases are TGTGCCAGCAGTTACTCAAGCCTGCGGCGGGGCGTGTCTGGGGCCAACGTCCTGACTTTC. Translation: CASSYSSLRRGVSGANVLTF.

This sequence joins TRBV20-1 and TRBJ2-7; D unclear. The V gene's germline CDR1 is DFQATT and CDR2 SNEGSKA (reference sequence). The germline V and J ends were trimmed by 0 bases and 6 bases, with 15 bases remaining between them. This CDR3 contains 14 residues. The CDR3 loop reads CSARDQTDPREQYF. In DNA form, the CDR3 reads TGCAGTGCTAGAGATCAGACTGACCCCCGCGAGCAGTACTTC.

The V and J genes are TRBV10-3 and TRBJ2-5; 13 nucleotides align to TRBD2. The V gene's germline CDR1 is ENHRY and CDR2 SYGVKD. The CDR3 runs to 14 residues. The V gene end was trimmed by 9 bases and the J gene end by 1 base; junction bases not matched to a gene: 2. DNA for the CDR3: TGTGCCATAAGGACTAGCGGGGGCCAAGAGACCCAGTACTTC. It specifies CAIRTSGGQETQYF.

The gene calls are TRBV5-1 and TRBJ2-3, with TRBD2 matching 8 bases. The V segment lost 5 bases and the J segment 3 bases; nucleotides outside the gene matches: 11. Per germline, CDR1 SGHRS and CDR2 YFSETQ. The CDR3 has 16 amino acids. This chain's CDR3 is CASSSPLREVTDTQYF. In DNA, the CDR3 is TGCGCCAGCAGTTCTCCCTTGCGGGAGGTGACAGATACGCAGTATTTT. Combining the CDR3 with reference TRBV5-1 and TRBJ2-3 gives the whole variable domain KAGVTQTPRYLIKTRGQQVTLSCSPISGHRSVSWYQQTPGQGLQFLFEYFSETQRNKGNFPGRFSGRQFSNSRSEMNVSTLELGDSALYLCASSSPLREVTDTQYFGPGTRLTVL.

V gene TRBV5-1 combines with J gene TRBJ1-2; TRBD1 matches 8 bases. This CDR3 contains 16 residues. The germline gives CDR1 SGHRS, CDR2 YFSETQ. The V segment lost 5 bases and the J segment 0 bases; nucleotides outside the gene matches: 9. DNA for the CDR3: TGCGCCAGCAGTCGAGGACAGGGTAAAGCTAACTATGGCTACACCTTC. Translated: CASSRGQGKANYGYTF.